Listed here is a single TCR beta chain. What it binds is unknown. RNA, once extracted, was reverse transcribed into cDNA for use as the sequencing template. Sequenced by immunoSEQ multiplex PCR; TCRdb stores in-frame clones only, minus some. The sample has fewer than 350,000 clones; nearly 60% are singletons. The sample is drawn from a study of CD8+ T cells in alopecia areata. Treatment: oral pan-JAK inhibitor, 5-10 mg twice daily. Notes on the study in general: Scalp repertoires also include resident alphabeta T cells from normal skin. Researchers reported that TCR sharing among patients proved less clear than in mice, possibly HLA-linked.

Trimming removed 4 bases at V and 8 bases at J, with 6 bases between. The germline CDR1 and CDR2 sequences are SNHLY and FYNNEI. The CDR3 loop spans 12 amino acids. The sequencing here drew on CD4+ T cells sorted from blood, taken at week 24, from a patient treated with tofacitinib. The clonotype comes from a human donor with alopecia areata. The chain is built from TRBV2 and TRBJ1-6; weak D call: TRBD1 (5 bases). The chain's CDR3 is CASSGGDSPLHF. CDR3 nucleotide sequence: TGTGCCAGCAGTGGGGGCGATTCACCCCTCCACTTT.